These 4 T cell receptor beta chains share one sample of origin, sequenced in a study of T cells after yellow fever vaccination. TCRdb itself ran the 5' RACE reads through MiXCR, one entry per CDR3 protein. This sample carries around 250,000 distinct CDR3 sequences, less than 9% of them seen once, and the ten largest clones take approximately 0.84%. The material sequenced was CD4+ T cells sorted from PBMCs, taken 15 days after the yellow fever booster vaccination. All receptors come from a man aged 30 to 39 who received the YFV17D yellow fever vaccine.

This clonotype turned up a few times. Here the CDR3 reads CSARPSGTRETQYF. Here the CDR3 DNA reads TGCAGTGCTCGCCCTAGCGGGACGAGGGAGACCCAGTACTTC. The gene calls are TRBV20-1 and TRBJ2-5; 9 bases agree with TRBD2. Per germline, CDR1 DFQATT and CDR2 SNEGSKA (reference sequence). V trimming: 5 bases; J trimming: 5 bases; junction bases outside the gene matches: 9. The CDR3 contains 14 residues.

This clonotype showed up many times. This chain joins TRBV24-1 and TRBJ2-7; a possible D gene is TRBD1 (5 bases). V lost 9 bases, J lost 5 bases, and 16 bases lay in between. Germline CDR1 KGHDR, CDR2 SFDVKD. CDR3 length: 13 amino acids. The DNA for the CDR3 is TGTGCCACCCAGCCTGCAGGGTTCCACGAGCAGTACTTC. Protein product: CATQPAGFHEQYF.

The table lists this clonotype with many counts. V gene TRBV3-1 combines with J gene TRBJ2-7; the D is unclear. The CDR3 contains 12 residues. Germline CDR1 and CDR2: LGHDT and YNNKEL (reference sequence). V was cut by 1 base and J by 0 bases, with 1 base left in between. The CDR3 reads CASSQVSYEQYF. The CDR3 bases are TGTGCCAGCAGCCAAGTCTCCTACGAGCAGTACTTC.

This clonotype was seen a few times. The genes are TRBV7-8 and TRBJ2-4, with 9 bases aligning to TRBD2. Losses at the gene ends were 2 bases for V and 6 bases for J; bases not matched to a gene: 11. Per the germline V gene, CDR1 is SGHVS and CDR2 is FQNEAQ. The CDR3 runs to 17 residues. CDR3 in DNA: TGTGCCAGCAGCTTACTAGCGGGGCTGCCCCCGTTAAACATTCAGTACTTC. Translation: CASSLLAGLPPLNIQYF.